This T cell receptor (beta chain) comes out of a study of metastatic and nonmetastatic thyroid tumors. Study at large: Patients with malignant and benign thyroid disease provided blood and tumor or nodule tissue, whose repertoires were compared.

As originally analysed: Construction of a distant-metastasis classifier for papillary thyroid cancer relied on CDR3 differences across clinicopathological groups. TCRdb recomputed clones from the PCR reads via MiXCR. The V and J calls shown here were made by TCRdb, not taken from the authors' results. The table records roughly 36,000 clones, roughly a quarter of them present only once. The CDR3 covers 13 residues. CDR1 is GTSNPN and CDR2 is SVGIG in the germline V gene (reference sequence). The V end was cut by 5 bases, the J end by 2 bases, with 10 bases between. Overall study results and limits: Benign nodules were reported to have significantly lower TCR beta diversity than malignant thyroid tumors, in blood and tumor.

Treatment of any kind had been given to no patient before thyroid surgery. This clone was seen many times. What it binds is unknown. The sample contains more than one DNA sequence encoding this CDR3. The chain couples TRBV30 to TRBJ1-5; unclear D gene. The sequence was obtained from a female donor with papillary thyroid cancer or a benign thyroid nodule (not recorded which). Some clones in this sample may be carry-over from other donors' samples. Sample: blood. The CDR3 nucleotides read TGTGCCTGGGGTACTGGGGGCAATCAGCCCCAGCATTTT. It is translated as CAWGTGGNQPQHF.